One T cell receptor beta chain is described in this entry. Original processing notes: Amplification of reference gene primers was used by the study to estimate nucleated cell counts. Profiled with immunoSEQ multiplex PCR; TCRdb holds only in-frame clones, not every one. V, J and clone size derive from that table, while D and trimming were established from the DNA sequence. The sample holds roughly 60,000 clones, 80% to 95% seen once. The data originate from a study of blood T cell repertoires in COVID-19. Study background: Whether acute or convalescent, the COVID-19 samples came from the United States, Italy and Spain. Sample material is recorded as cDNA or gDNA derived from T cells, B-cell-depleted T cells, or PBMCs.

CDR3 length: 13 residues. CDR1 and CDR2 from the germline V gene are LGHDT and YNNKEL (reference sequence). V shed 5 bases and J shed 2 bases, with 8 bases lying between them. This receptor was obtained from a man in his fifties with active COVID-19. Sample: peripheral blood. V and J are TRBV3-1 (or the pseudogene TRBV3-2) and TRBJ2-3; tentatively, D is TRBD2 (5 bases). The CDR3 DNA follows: TGTGCCAGCAGCGGAGCGGCCACAGATACGCAGTATTTT. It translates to CASSGAATDTQYF.